Listed below are T cell receptor beta chains from one sample, sequenced in a study of cytomegalovirus exposure and HLA in healthy donors. Repertoires were generated with immunoSEQ multiplex PCR, while TCRdb's copy carries only in-frame clones and drops some. The sample holds around 100,000 clones; 55% to 80% are singletons and the top ten take about 2%. The sample was PBMCs. These receptor sequences come from a woman aged 25 to 39 in good health and CMV-seronegative. Each CDR3 is given with its conserved first and last residue. A D gene is named only where the DNA matches it firmly. Clone size, where shown, is once, few, many, or a class for clones that have expanded.

CDR3: CASSSLTNSWTDDGYTF
DNA: TGTGCCAGCAGTTCTCTAACCAACTCTTGGACAGACGATGGCTACACCTTC
D: -
V: TRBV28
size: few
J: TRBJ1-2

CDR3: CASSVDLDSNQPQHF
DNA: TGTGCCAGCAGCGTAGACCTAGATAGCAATCAGCCCCAGCATTTT
D: -
V: TRBV9
size: -
J: TRBJ1-5

CDR3: CASSFSRNTQYF
DNA: TGCGCCAGCAGCTTCTCGAGGAATACGCAGTATTTT
D: -
V: TRBV5-1
size: -
J: TRBJ2-3

CDR3: CASSRTTSGSFRTDTQYF
DNA: TGCGCCAGCAGCCGCACAACTAGCGGGAGTTTTCGCACAGATACGCAGTATTTT
D: TRBD2
V: TRBV5-1
size: few
J: TRBJ2-3

CDR3: CASSSTGLPTREQYF
DNA: TGTGCCAGCAGTTCTACAGGGCTTCCAACTCGCGAGCAGTACTTC
D: -
V: TRBV6-5
size: -
J: TRBJ2-7

CDR3: CTSSQETSGSYNEQFF
DNA: TGCACCAGCAGCCAAGAAACTAGCGGGAGTTACAATGAGCAGTTCTTC
D: -
V: TRBV1
size: few
J: TRBJ2-1

CDR3: CAWGQGAANQPQHF
DNA: TGTGCCTGGGGACAGGGGGCAGCCAATCAGCCCCAGCATTTT
D: TRBD1
V: TRBV30
size: -
J: TRBJ1-5

CDR3: CASSQESGRSYEQYF
DNA: TGCGCCAGCAGCCAAGAAAGCGGGAGGTCCTACGAGCAGTACTTC
D: TRBD2
V: TRBV4-1
size: -
J: TRBJ2-7

CDR3: CASSSGNEDTQYF
DNA: TGTGCCAGCAGCTCAGGGAATGAAGATACGCAGTATTTT
D: -
V: TRBV7-9
size: -
J: TRBJ2-3

CDR3: CASSLSRESIVPSYEQYF
DNA: TGTGCCAGCAGTTTATCCCGGGAAAGCATCGTTCCCTCCTACGAGCAGTACTTC
D: -
V: TRBV28
size: -
J: TRBJ2-7

CDR3: CASSFRSGQHNQPQHF
DNA: TGTGCCAGCAGCTTCCGATCTGGACAGCACAATCAGCCCCAGCATTTT
D: -
V: TRBV5-8
size: -
J: TRBJ1-5

CDR3: CAISPGLAGGNEQFF
DNA: TGTGCCATCAGCCCGGGACTAGCGGGGGGGAATGAGCAGTTCTTC
D: TRBD2
V: TRBV10-3
size: -
J: TRBJ2-1

CDR3: CASSPDLTGGHTEAFF
DNA: TGCGCCAGCAGCCCAGACCTGACGGGGGGCCACACTGAAGCTTTCTTT
D: -
V: TRBV4-1
size: -
J: TRBJ1-1

CDR3: CASSVRGGAETQYF
DNA: TGTGCCAGTAGTGTCCGAGGGGGCGCAGAGACCCAGTACTTC
D: TRBD1
V: TRBV19
size: -
J: TRBJ2-5

CDR3: CAISGPLGQYEQYF
DNA: TGTGCCATCAGTGGTCCCCTAGGACAATACGAGCAGTACTTC
D: -
V: TRBV10-3
size: -
J: TRBJ2-7

CDR3: CASSARGNTGELFF
DNA: TGTGCCAGCAGCGCCAGGGGAAACACCGGGGAGCTGTTTTTT
D: -
V: TRBV5-6
size: -
J: TRBJ2-2

CDR3: CASSLVPASRRTEAFF
DNA: TGTGCCAGCAGCTTAGTCCCAGCCAGCAGGAGGACTGAAGCTTTCTTT
D: -
V: TRBV11-2
size: -
J: TRBJ1-1

CDR3: CASSLAGGDYNEQFF
DNA: TGTGCCAGCAGCTTAGCGGGAGGGGACTACAATGAGCAGTTCTTC
D: TRBD2
V: TRBV5-4
size: -
J: TRBJ2-1

CDR3: CASTQSASTDTQYF
DNA: TGTGCCAGCACCCAGAGCGCCTCCACAGATACGCAGTATTTT
D: -
V: TRBV25-1
size: -
J: TRBJ2-3

CDR3: CASSLEHPAYGYTF
DNA: TGTGCCAGCAGCCTTGAACACCCCGCTTATGGCTACACCTTC
D: -
V: TRBV7-9
size: few
J: TRBJ1-2

CDR3: CASSRREGGYEQYF
DNA: TGTGCCAGCAGTAGGCGGGAGGGCGGCTACGAGCAGTACTTC
D: TRBD2
V: TRBV7-8
size: -
J: TRBJ2-7

CDR3: CASSQAPGGSNEKLFF
DNA: TGCGCCAGCAGCCAGGCCCCAGGGGGCAGTAATGAAAAACTGTTTTTT
D: TRBD1
V: TRBV4-1
size: -
J: TRBJ1-4

CDR3: CASGPTGTYQETQYF
DNA: TGTGCCAGCGGACCGACAGGGACCTACCAAGAGACCCAGTACTTC
D: TRBD1
V: TRBV5-6
size: few
J: TRBJ2-5

CDR3: CASNLTGLYGYTF
DNA: TGCGCCAGCAACCTGACAGGTCTCTATGGCTACACCTTC
D: -
V: TRBV23-1
size: -
J: TRBJ1-2

CDR3: CASSLALGQETEAFF
DNA: TGTGCCAGCAGCTTAGCGCTAGGACAGGAGACTGAAGCTTTCTTT
D: TRBD1
V: TRBV7-9
size: -
J: TRBJ1-1

CDR3: CASSLGQNTEAFF
DNA: TGTGCCAGCAGCTTAGGTCAGAACACTGAAGCTTTCTTT
D: -
V: TRBV13
size: -
J: TRBJ1-1

CDR3: CASSYVAGYEQYF
DNA: TGTGCCAGCAGTTACGTAGCGGGCTACGAGCAGTACTTC
D: TRBD2
V: TRBV6-5
size: -
J: TRBJ2-7

CDR3: CASSYESGINYGYTF
DNA: TGTGCCAGCAGTTACGAGTCAGGAATAAACTATGGCTACACCTTC
D: -
V: TRBV6-5
size: -
J: TRBJ1-2

CDR3: CASSVGLAGTEQFF
DNA: TGTGCCAGCAGCGTAGGGCTAGCGGGAACTGAGCAGTTCTTC
D: TRBD2
V: TRBV9
size: -
J: TRBJ2-1

CDR3: CASRISGLESINEQFF
DNA: TGTGCCAGCAGGATCTCGGGACTAGAATCAATCAATGAGCAGTTCTTC
D: TRBD2
V: TRBV28
size: -
J: TRBJ2-1

CDR3: CASSPGGAGAYNEQFF
DNA: TGTGCCAGCAGCCCCGGTGGAGCGGGAGCCTACAATGAGCAGTTCTTC
D: TRBD2
V: TRBV5-4
size: few
J: TRBJ2-1

CDR3: CASSGPGGEQYF
DNA: TGCGCCAGCAGCGGACCAGGGGGCGAGCAGTACTTC
D: TRBD1
V: TRBV5-1
size: -
J: TRBJ2-7

CDR3: CASSPGGLNTEAFF
DNA: TGTGCCAGTAGCCCAGGGGGGCTTAACACTGAAGCTTTCTTT
D: TRBD1
V: TRBV19
size: -
J: TRBJ1-1